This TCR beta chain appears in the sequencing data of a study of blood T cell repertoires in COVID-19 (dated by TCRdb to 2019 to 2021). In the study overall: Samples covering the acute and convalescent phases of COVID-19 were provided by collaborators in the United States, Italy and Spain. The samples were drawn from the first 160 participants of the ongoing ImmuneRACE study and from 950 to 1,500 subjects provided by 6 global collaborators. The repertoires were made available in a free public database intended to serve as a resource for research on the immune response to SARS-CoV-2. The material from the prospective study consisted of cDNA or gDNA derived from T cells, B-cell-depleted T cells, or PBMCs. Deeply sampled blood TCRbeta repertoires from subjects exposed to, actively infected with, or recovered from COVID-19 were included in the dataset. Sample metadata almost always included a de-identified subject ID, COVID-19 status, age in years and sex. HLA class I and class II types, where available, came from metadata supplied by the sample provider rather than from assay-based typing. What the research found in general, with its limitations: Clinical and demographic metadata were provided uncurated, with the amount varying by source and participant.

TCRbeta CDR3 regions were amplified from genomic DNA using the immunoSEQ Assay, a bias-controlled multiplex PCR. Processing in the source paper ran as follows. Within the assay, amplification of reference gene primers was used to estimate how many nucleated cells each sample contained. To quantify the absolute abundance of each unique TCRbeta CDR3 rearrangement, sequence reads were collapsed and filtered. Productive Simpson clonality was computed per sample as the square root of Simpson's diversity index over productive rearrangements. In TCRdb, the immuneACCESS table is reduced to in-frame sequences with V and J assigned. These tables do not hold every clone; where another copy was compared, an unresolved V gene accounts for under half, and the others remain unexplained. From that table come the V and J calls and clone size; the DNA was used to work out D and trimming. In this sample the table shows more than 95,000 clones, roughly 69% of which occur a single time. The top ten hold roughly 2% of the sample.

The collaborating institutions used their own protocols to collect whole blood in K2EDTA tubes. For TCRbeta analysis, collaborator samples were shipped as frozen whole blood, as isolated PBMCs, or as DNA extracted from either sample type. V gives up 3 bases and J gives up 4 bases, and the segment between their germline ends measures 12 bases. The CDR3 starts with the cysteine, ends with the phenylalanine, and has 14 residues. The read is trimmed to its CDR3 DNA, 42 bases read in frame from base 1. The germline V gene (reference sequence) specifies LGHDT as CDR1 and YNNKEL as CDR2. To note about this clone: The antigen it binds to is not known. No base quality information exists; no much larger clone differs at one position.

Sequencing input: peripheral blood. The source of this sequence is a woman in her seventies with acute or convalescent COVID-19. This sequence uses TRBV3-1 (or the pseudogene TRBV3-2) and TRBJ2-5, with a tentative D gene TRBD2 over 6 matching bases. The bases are TGTGCCAGCAGCCACGCCCTAGCGTCAGAGACCCAGTACTTC. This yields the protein CASSHALASETQYF.